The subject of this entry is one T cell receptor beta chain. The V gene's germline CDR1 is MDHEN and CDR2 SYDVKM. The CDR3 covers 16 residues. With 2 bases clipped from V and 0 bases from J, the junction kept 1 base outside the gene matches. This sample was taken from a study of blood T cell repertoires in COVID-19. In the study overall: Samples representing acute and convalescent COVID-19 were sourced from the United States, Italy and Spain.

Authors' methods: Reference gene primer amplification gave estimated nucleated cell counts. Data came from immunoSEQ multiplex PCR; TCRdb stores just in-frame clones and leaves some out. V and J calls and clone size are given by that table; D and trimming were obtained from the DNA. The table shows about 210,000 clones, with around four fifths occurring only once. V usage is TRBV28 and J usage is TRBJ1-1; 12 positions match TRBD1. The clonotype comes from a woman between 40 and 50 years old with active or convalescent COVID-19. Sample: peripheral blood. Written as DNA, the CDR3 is TGTGCCAGCAGTTTAGGGACAGGGGGCGTGAACACTGAAGCTTTCTTT. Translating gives CASSLGTGGVNTEAFF.